Described below is a single TCR beta chain sequence and its context. Its cognate antigen is unknown. The data were obtained in a study of T cell responses to AZD1222 COVID-19 vaccine. Study-level findings and limits: Vaccine-related CD4 TCRs covered spike, predominating at 160-218 and 743-854.

The table came from immunoSEQ multiplex PCR; TCRdb's copy has only in-frame clones and leaves some out. The table records around 130,000 clones, 80% to 90% of them present only once. This CDR3 spans 14 amino acids. CDR1 is SEHNR, CDR2 FQNEAQ, per germline (reference sequence). V dropped 8 bases and J dropped 7 bases, with 17 bases sitting between them. The chain links TRBV7-9 to TRBJ2-2; D possibly corresponds to TRBD2 (6 bases). The source is an adult in good health. The sample consisted of peripheral blood, taken on day 0 of AZD1222 vaccination. The DNA for the CDR3 is TGTGCCAGCGATCCCGGGAGAGTAGGCGGGGAGCTGTTTTTT. It yields the protein CASDPGRVGGELFF.